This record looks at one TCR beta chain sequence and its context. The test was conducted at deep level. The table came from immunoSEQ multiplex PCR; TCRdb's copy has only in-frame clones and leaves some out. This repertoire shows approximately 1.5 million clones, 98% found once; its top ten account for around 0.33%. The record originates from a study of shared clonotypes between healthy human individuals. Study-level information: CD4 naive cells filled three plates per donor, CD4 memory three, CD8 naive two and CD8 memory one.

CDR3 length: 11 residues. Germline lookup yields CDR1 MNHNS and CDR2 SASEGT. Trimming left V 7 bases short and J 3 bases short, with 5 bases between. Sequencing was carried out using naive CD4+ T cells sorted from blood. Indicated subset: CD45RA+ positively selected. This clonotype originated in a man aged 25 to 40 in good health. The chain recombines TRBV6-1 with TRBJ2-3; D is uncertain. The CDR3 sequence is CASMRTDTQYF. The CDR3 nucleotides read TGTGCCAGCATGAGGACAGATACGCAGTATTTT.